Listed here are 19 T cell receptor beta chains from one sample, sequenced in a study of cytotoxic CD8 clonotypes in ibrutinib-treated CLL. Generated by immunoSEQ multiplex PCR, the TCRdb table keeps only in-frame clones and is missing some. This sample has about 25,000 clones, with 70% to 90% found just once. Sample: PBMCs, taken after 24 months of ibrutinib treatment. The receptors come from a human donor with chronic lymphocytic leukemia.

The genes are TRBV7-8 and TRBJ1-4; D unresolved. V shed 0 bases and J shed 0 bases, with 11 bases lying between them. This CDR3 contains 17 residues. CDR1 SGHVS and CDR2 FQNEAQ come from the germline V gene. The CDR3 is CASSLAVGMATNEKLFF. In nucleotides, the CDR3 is TGTGCCAGCAGCTTAGCGGTGGGAATGGCAACTAATGAAAAACTGTTTTTT.

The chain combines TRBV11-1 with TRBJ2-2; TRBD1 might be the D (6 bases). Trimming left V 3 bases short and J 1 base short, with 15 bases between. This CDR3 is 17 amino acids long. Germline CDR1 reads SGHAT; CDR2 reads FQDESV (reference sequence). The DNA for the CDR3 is TGTGCCAGCAGCTTCCCCCGTGAGGGGGAGAACACCGGGGAGCTGTTTTTT. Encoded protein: CASSFPREGENTGELFF.

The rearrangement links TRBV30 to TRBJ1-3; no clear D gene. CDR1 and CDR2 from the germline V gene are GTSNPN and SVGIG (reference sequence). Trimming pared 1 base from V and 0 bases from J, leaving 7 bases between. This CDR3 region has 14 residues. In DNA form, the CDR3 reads TGTGCCTGGAGTGATGCCCTCTCTGGAAACACCATATATTTT. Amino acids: CAWSDALSGNTIYF.

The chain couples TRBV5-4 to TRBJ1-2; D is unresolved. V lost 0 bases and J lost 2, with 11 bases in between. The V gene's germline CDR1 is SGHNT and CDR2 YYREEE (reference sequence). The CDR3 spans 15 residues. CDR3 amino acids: CASSLVSTRNYGYTF. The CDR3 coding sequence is TGTGCCAGCAGCTTGGTGTCGACACGCAACTATGGCTACACCTTC.

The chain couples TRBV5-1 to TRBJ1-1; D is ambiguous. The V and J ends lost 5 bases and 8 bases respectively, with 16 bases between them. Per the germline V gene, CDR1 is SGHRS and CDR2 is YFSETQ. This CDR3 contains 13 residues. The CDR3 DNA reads TGCGCCAGCAGTTTCACATATCCTGGGGAAGCTTTCTTT. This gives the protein CASSFTYPGEAFF.

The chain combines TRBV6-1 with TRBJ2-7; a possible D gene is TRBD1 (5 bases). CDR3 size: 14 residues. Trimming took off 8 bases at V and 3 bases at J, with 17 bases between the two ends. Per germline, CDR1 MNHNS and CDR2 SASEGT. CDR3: CASDLTGEVYEQYF. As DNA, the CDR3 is TGTGCCAGCGATCTAACAGGAGAGGTCTACGAGCAGTACTTC.

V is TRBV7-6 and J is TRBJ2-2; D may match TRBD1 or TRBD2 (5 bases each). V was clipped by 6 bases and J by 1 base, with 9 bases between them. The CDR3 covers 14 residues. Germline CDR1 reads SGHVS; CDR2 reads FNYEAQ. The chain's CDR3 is CASRGRLNTGELFF. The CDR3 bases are TGTGCCAGCAGGGGACGGTTGAACACCGGGGAGCTGTTTTTT.

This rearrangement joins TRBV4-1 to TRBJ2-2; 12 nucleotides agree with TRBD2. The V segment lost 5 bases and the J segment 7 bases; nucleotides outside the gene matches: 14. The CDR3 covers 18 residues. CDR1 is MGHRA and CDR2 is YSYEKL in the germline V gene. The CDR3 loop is CASSSRRTSGARGGELFF. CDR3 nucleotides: TGCGCCAGCAGCTCCCGAAGGACTAGCGGGGCGAGGGGCGGGGAGCTGTTTTTT.

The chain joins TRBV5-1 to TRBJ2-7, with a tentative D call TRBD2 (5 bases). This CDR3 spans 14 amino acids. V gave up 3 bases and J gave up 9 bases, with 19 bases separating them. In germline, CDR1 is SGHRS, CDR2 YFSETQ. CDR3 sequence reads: CASSWSLRATGQYF. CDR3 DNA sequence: TGCGCCAGCAGCTGGTCCTTGAGGGCTACGGGGCAGTACTTC. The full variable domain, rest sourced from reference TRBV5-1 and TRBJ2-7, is KAGVTQTPRYLIKTRGQQVTLSCSPISGHRSVSWYQQTPGQGLQFLFEYFSETQRNKGNFPGRFSGRQFSNSRSEMNVSTLELGDSALYLCASSWSLRATGQYFGPGTRLTVT.

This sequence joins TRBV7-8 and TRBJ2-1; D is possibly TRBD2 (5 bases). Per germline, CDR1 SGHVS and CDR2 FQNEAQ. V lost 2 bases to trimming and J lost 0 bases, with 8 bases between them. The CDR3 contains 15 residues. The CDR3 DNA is TGTGCCAGCAGCTTACTCCGGGGCTCCTACAATGAGCAGTTCTTC. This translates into CASSLLRGSYNEQFF.

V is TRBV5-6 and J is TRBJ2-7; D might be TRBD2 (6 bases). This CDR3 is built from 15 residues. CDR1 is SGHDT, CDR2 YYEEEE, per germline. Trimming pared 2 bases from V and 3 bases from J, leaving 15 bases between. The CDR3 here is CASSFSGTGDYEQYF. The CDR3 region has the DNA TGTGCCAGCAGCTTTTCTGGGACTGGGGACTACGAGCAGTACTTC.

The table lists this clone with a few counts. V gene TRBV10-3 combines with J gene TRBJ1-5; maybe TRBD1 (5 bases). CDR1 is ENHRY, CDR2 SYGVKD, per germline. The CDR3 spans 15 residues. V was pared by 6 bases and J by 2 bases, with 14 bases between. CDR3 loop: CAISGTPGGNQPQHF. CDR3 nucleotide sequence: TGTGCCATCAGCGGGACTCCCGGGGGCAATCAGCCCCAGCATTTT.

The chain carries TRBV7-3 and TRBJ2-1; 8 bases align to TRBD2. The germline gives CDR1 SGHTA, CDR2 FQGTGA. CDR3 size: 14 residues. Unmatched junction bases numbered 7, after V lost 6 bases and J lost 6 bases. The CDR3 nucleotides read TGTGCCAGCAGTACAGGACTAGCCGGCAATGAGCAGTTCTTC. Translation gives CASSTGLAGNEQFF.

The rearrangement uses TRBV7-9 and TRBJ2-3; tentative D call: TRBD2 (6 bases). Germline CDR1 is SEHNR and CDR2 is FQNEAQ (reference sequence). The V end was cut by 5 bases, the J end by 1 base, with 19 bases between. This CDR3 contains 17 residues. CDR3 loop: CASSQEFGWEGTDTQYF. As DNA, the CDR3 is TGTGCCAGCAGCCAAGAATTCGGGTGGGAGGGCACAGATACGCAGTATTTT. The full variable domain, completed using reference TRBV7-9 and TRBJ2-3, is DTGVSQNPRHKITKRGQNVTFRCDPISEHNRLYWYRQTLGQGPEFLTYFQNEAQLEKSRLLSDRFSAERPKGSFSTLEIQRTEQGDSAMYLCASSQEFGWEGTDTQYFGPGTRLTVL.

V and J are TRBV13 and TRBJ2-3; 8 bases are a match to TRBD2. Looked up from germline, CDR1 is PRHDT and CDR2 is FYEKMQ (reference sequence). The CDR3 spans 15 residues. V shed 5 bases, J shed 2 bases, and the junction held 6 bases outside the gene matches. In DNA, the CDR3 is TGTGCCAGCAGCCCGGGACTAGACATCACAGATACGCAGTATTTT. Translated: CASSPGLDITDTQYF.

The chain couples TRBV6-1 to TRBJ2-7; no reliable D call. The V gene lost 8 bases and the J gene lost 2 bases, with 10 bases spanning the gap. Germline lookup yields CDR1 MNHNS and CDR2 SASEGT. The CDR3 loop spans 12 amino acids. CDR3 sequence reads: CASPNGAYEQYF. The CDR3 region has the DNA TGTGCCAGCCCTAATGGAGCCTACGAGCAGTACTTC.

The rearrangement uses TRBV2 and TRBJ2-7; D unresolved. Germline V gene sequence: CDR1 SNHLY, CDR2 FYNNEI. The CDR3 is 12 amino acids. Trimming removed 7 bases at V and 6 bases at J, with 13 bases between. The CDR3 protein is CASMRDWVEQYF. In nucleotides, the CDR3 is TGTGCCAGCATGAGAGATTGGGTCGAGCAGTACTTC.

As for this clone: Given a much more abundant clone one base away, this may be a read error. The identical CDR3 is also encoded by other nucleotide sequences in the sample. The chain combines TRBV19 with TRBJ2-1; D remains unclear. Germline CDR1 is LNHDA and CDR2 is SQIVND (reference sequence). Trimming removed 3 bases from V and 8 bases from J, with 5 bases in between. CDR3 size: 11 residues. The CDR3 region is CASSIGDEQFF. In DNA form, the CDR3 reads TGTGCCAGTAGTATTGGGGATGAGCAGTTCTTC. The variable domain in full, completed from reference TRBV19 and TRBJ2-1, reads DGGITQSPKYLFRKEGQNVTLSCEQNLNHDAMYWYRQDPGQGLRLIYYSQIVNDFQKGDIAEGYSVSREKKESFPLTVTSAQKNPTAFYLCASSIGDEQFFGPGTRLTVL.

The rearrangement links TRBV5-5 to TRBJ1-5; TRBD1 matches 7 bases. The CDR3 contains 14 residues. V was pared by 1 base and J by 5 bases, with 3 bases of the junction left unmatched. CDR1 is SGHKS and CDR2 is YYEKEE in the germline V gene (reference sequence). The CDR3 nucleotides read TGTGCCAGCAGCTTGAGGACAGGAGATCAGCCCCAGCATTTT. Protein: CASSLRTGDQPQHF.